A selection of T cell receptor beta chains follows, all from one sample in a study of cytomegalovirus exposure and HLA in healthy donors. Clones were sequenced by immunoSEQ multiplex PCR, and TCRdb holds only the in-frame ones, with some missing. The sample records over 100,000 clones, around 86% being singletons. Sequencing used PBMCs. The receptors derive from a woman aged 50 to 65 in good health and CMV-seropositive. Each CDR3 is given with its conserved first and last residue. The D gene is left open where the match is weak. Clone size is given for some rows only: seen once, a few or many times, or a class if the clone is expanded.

cdr3_aa: CASSLDREGNEQFF; cdr3_nt: TGTGCCAGCAGCCTAGACAGGGAGGGCAATGAGCAGTTCTTC; j_call: TRBJ2-1; d_call: -; clone_size: -; v_call: TRBV7-9
cdr3_aa: CASSSSTWDRGKGNTIYF; cdr3_nt: TGTGCCAGCAGCTCCAGTACTTGGGACAGGGGTAAAGGAAACACCATATATTTT; j_call: TRBJ1-3; d_call: TRBD1; clone_size: once; v_call: TRBV7-8
cdr3_aa: CASRDRGVNYGYTF; cdr3_nt: TGTGCCAGCAGGGACAGGGGGGTTAACTATGGCTACACCTTC; j_call: TRBJ1-2; d_call: TRBD1; clone_size: -; v_call: TRBV6-5
cdr3_aa: CASSQVTVLNTGELFF; cdr3_nt: TGTGCCAGCAGCCAAGTTACGGTCCTAAACACCGGGGAGCTGTTTTTT; j_call: TRBJ2-2; d_call: -; clone_size: -; v_call: TRBV14
cdr3_aa: CASTLRGEKLFF; cdr3_nt: TGTGCCAGCACCCTAAGAGGAGAAAAACTGTTTTTT; j_call: TRBJ1-4; d_call: -; clone_size: -; v_call: TRBV7-2
cdr3_aa: CASSLTRVGEQYF; cdr3_nt: TGCGCCAGCAGCTTGACCAGGGTAGGTGAGCAGTACTTC; j_call: TRBJ2-7; d_call: -; clone_size: -; v_call: TRBV5-1
cdr3_aa: CASSVTSGRYNEQFF; cdr3_nt: TGTGCCAGCAGCGTGACTAGCGGGAGATACAATGAGCAGTTCTTC; j_call: TRBJ2-1; d_call: TRBD2; clone_size: -; v_call: TRBV9
cdr3_aa: CASSQSQGYTEAFF; cdr3_nt: TGTGCCAGCAGCCAGTCACAGGGTTACACTGAAGCTTTCTTT; j_call: TRBJ1-1; d_call: -; clone_size: once; v_call: TRBV4-2
cdr3_aa: CSAVGLSGAQYF; cdr3_nt: TGCAGCGCAGTAGGACTCTCGGGGGCCCAGTACTTC; j_call: TRBJ2-5; d_call: -; clone_size: -; v_call: TRBV29-1
cdr3_aa: CASSFGTGRQETQYF; cdr3_nt: TGTGCCAGCAGCTTTGGGACAGGGCGCCAAGAGACCCAGTACTTC; j_call: TRBJ2-5; d_call: TRBD1; clone_size: -; v_call: TRBV5-4
cdr3_aa: CASSLGVGVQGTNEKLFF; cdr3_nt: TGTGCCAGCAGCTTAGGCGTGGGGGTACAGGGGACTAATGAAAAACTGTTTTTT; j_call: TRBJ1-4; d_call: TRBD1; clone_size: once; v_call: TRBV7-8
cdr3_aa: CASSIPGLAYEQYF; cdr3_nt: TGTGCCAGTAGTATCCCGGGACTAGCCTACGAGCAGTACTTC; j_call: TRBJ2-7; d_call: TRBD2; clone_size: -; v_call: TRBV19
cdr3_aa: CASSTSGGAGDTQYF; cdr3_nt: TGTGCCAGCAGCACCAGCGGGGGGGCGGGAGATACGCAGTATTTT; j_call: TRBJ2-3; d_call: TRBD2; clone_size: -; v_call: TRBV6-5
cdr3_aa: CASRGGLLMNTEAFF; cdr3_nt: TGTGCCAGCAGGGGAGGGCTACTAATGAACACTGAAGCTTTCTTT; j_call: TRBJ1-1; d_call: -; clone_size: once; v_call: TRBV28
cdr3_aa: CASDEWKGVGYTF; cdr3_nt: TGTGCCAGCGACGAGTGGAAAGGGGTTGGCTACACCTTC; j_call: TRBJ1-2; d_call: -; clone_size: -; v_call: TRBV6-1
cdr3_aa: CASSQEMWGGGRGYTF; cdr3_nt: TGCGCCAGCAGCCAAGAAATGTGGGGAGGAGGGAGAGGCTACACCTTC; j_call: TRBJ1-2; d_call: -; clone_size: -; v_call: TRBV4-1
cdr3_aa: CASSPRGNTGELFF; cdr3_nt: TGTGCCAGCAGCCCTCGGGGGAACACCGGGGAGCTGTTTTTT; j_call: TRBJ2-2; d_call: -; clone_size: -; v_call: TRBV6-5
cdr3_aa: CASGVVETQYF; cdr3_nt: TGTGCCTCGGGGGTTGTGGAGACCCAGTACTTC; j_call: TRBJ2-5; d_call: -; clone_size: once; v_call: TRBV6-5
cdr3_aa: CAWSESPKYSYEQYF; cdr3_nt: TGTGCCTGGAGTGAAAGCCCCAAATACTCCTACGAGCAGTACTTC; j_call: TRBJ2-7; d_call: -; clone_size: -; v_call: TRBV30
cdr3_aa: CASSLDGTGNEKLFF; cdr3_nt: TGTGCCAGCAGCTTAGATGGGACAGGGAATGAAAAACTGTTTTTT; j_call: TRBJ1-4; d_call: TRBD1; clone_size: -; v_call: TRBV11-2
cdr3_aa: CASSHARGLRSPLHF; cdr3_nt: TGCGCCAGCAGCCACGCCCGGGGACTTAGGTCACCCCTCCACTTT; j_call: TRBJ1-6; d_call: -; clone_size: -; v_call: TRBV4-3
cdr3_aa: CASSLGTGISDTQYF; cdr3_nt: TGCGCCAGCAGCTTAGGGACAGGGATTTCGGATACGCAGTATTTT; j_call: TRBJ2-3; d_call: TRBD1; clone_size: -; v_call: TRBV5-1
cdr3_aa: CASSLGTAENEQYF; cdr3_nt: TGTGCCAGCAGTTTAGGGACAGCTGAGAACGAGCAGTACTTC; j_call: TRBJ2-7; d_call: TRBD1; clone_size: -; v_call: TRBV27
cdr3_aa: CASTTRDRRDTEAFF; cdr3_nt: TGTGCCAGTACGACTCGGGACAGGAGAGACACTGAAGCTTTCTTT; j_call: TRBJ1-1; d_call: TRBD1; clone_size: -; v_call: TRBV19
cdr3_aa: CASSPTGGPSTNGYTF; cdr3_nt: TGTGCCAGCAGCCCGACAGGGGGCCCATCAACGAATGGCTACACCTTC; j_call: TRBJ1-2; d_call: TRBD1; clone_size: -; v_call: TRBV7-3
cdr3_aa: CATSRAAGGREQYF; cdr3_nt: TGTGCCACCAGCAGAGCTGCGGGAGGGCGTGAGCAGTACTTC; j_call: TRBJ2-7; d_call: TRBD2; clone_size: -; v_call: TRBV15
cdr3_aa: CASSLSSPMEKLFF; cdr3_nt: TGTGCCAGCAGTTTGAGCTCCCCAATGGAAAAACTGTTTTTT; j_call: TRBJ1-4; d_call: -; clone_size: medium-sized; v_call: TRBV28
cdr3_aa: CASSAGGRRVNTEAFF; cdr3_nt: TGTGCCAGCAGTGCAGGGGGAAGAAGGGTGAACACTGAAGCTTTCTTT; j_call: TRBJ1-1; d_call: TRBD1; clone_size: -; v_call: TRBV2
cdr3_aa: CSVRRVSSEQYF; cdr3_nt: TGCAGCGTCCGCAGGGTGTCTTCCGAGCAGTACTTC; j_call: TRBJ2-7; d_call: -; clone_size: -; v_call: TRBV29-1
cdr3_aa: CASSWTGDSPLHF; cdr3_nt: TGTGCCAGCAGCTGGACAGGTGATTCACCCCTCCACTTT; j_call: TRBJ1-6; d_call: TRBD1; clone_size: -; v_call: TRBV7-2
cdr3_aa: CASSGDRHNEQFF; cdr3_nt: TGTGCCAGCAGCGGGGACAGACACAATGAGCAGTTCTTC; j_call: TRBJ2-1; d_call: TRBD1; clone_size: -; v_call: TRBV11-2
cdr3_aa: CASSPQGDGYTF; cdr3_nt: TGTGCCAGCAGCCCACAGGGAGATGGCTACACCTTC; j_call: TRBJ1-2; d_call: -; clone_size: -; v_call: TRBV14